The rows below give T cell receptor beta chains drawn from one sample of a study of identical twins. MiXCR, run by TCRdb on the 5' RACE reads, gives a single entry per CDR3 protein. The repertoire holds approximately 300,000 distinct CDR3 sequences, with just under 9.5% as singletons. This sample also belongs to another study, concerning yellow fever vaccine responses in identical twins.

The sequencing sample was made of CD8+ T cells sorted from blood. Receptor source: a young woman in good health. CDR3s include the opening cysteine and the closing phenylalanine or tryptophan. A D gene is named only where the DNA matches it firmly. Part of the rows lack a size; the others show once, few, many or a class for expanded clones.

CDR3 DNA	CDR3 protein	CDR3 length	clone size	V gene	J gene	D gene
TGTGCCAGCAGCCAAGTTAGACTAGCGGGGGAAGCGGAGACCCAGTACTTC	CASSQVRLAGEAETQYF	17	NA	TRBV14	TRBJ2-5	TRBD2
TGTGCCAGCAGCCAAGGGACAGGTGGAGATACGCAGTATTTT	CASSQGTGGDTQYF	14	NA	TRBV14	TRBJ2-3	TRBD1
TGTGCCAGCAGTTCCACTACACAGTGGAACTATGGCTACACCTTC	CASSSTTQWNYGYTF	15	NA	TRBV12-3/TRBV12-4	TRBJ1-2	NA
TGCAGCGTTCAGACTAGCTCCTACGAGCAGTACTTC	CSVQTSSYEQYF	12	few	TRBV29-1	TRBJ2-7	NA
TGCGCCAGCAGCCCGGGACTAGCGGGAGCAGATACGCAGTATTTT	CASSPGLAGADTQYF	15	few	TRBV4-1	TRBJ2-3	TRBD2
TGTGCCAGCAGCTTAACATCCAGGGAAGACAGGGCCTTCTTCTTC	CASSLTSREDRAFFF	15	NA	TRBV7-3	TRBJ2-1	TRBD1
TGCGCCAGCAGCCAAGGTCCCGACAGAACGACCTACGAGCAGTACTTC	CASSQGPDRTTYEQYF	16	few	TRBV4-1	TRBJ2-7	NA
TGTGCCAGCAGCCCTCCCGGGACAGGCAACCACGAGCAGTACTTC	CASSPPGTGNHEQYF	15	NA	TRBV7-3	TRBJ2-7	TRBD1
TGTGCCAGCAGCTTCGCGGGAGGAGGTCAAGAGACCCAGTACTTC	CASSFAGGGQETQYF	15	NA	TRBV7-2	TRBJ2-5	TRBD2
TGCAGTGCTGGCCAGTGGACAGGGAGGCCAGATACGCAGTATTTT	CSAGQWTGRPDTQYF	15	many	TRBV20-1	TRBJ2-3	TRBD1
TGTGCCAGCAGTCAAGAACAGACGTTCTCCTACAATGAGCAGTTCTTC	CASSQEQTFSYNEQFF	16	many	TRBV28	TRBJ2-1	NA
TGTGCCAGCAGCTTAGGCAGGGGCGACTGGCCCCAGCATTTT	CASSLGRGDWPQHF	14	many	TRBV7-9	TRBJ1-5	NA
TGTGCCATCAGAATACCGAATCTCGGGACATATACGAACACCGGGGAGCTGTTTTTT	CAIRIPNLGTYTNTGELFF	19	NA	TRBV10-3	TRBJ2-2	NA
TGTGCCAGCAGCTTAGTTGTGAACGGGGAGCTGTTTTTT	CASSLVVNGELFF	13	NA	TRBV7-3	TRBJ2-2	NA
TGTGCCACCTGGGGCACCGGGGAGCTGTTTTTT	CATWGTGELFF	11	few	TRBV6-6	TRBJ2-2	NA
TGTGCCATCCGCGGGACCCGAGGGTCTGAAGCTTTCTTT	CAIRGTRGSEAFF	13	few	TRBV6-6	TRBJ1-1	NA
TGTGCCAGCAGTGAGGGATTCTCCTACAATGAGCAGTTCTTC	CASSEGFSYNEQFF	14	many	TRBV12-3/TRBV12-4	TRBJ2-1	NA